The subject of this entry is one TCR beta chain. The data are from a study of technical replicates of blood from a few donors. Profiled with immunoSEQ multiplex PCR; TCRdb holds only in-frame clones, not every one. The sample records tens of thousands of clones, just over 90% being singletons. The CDR3 runs 11 residues. Germline CDR1 is MNHEY and CDR2 is SVGAGI. V dropped 10 bases and J dropped 5; count of bases not matched to a gene: 2. The chain recombines TRBV6-5 with TRBJ1-2; 9 nucleotides align to TRBD1. What was sequenced was PBMCs. This sequence originates from a human donor in good health. Some clones in this sample may be carry-over from other donors' samples. The CDR3 DNA sequence: TGTGCCACCGGACAGGGGTATGGCTACACCTTC. Its translation: CATGQGYGYTF.